This TCR beta chain derives from a study of blood T cells in healthy people across ages. CDR3 size: 15 residues. The ends were cut back, 0 bases at V and 6 bases at J, with 15 bases in the middle. Germline values: CDR1 LGHNA, CDR2 YNFKEQ. A second PCR of 7 to 11 cycles used a sample-barcoded 5' primer and a J-beta primer mix. From the 5' RACE reads, TCRdb called clonotypes with MiXCR, one entry per CDR3 protein. The sample consists of 800,000 to 1,300,000 distinct CDR3 sequences, 20% to 25% of them appearing once. This sample also appeared in a second study, on T cells of mothers and their children.

The chain links TRBV4-2 to TRBJ2-7; D remains unclear. What was sequenced was blood. The TCR was taken from a girl aged 2-10 years in good health. The CDR3, as DNA: TGTGCCAGCAGCCAAGAAAGGGCAGTCTCCACCGAGCAGTACTTC. Protein product: CASSQERAVSTEQYF.